This T cell receptor beta chain was documented in a study of long-term antiretroviral therapy in people with HIV. The cryopreserved samples used held about 0.85-11 million PBMC prior to extraction of DNA. Version v3.0 of the immunoSEQ assay was performed at survey level. TCRdb's copy holds only in-frame clones and misses some; the assay was immunoSEQ multiplex PCR. The sample records over 15,000 clones, 75% to 90% being singletons. The study, taken as a whole, reports: Compared with controls, HIV repertoires showed narrower CDR3 length ranges.

Only one count was recorded for this clone. Its antigen is unidentified. The sequences come from unsorted PBMCs, collected 0.2 years after starting antiretroviral therapy. This clonotype was sampled from a woman aged 35 to 49 with HIV.

CDR3 nucleotides: TGCGCCAGCAGCCTCTTTAACGGGGGCGGCTCCGGGGAGCTGTTTTTT. It yields the protein CASSLFNGGGSGELFF. The genes are TRBV5-1 and TRBJ2-2; D tentatively reads TRBD1 or TRBD2 (6 bases each). The CDR3 extends over 16 amino acids. CDR1 and CDR2 from the germline V gene are SGHRS and YFSETQ. Trimming cost V 4 bases and J 6 bases, with 19 bases left between them.